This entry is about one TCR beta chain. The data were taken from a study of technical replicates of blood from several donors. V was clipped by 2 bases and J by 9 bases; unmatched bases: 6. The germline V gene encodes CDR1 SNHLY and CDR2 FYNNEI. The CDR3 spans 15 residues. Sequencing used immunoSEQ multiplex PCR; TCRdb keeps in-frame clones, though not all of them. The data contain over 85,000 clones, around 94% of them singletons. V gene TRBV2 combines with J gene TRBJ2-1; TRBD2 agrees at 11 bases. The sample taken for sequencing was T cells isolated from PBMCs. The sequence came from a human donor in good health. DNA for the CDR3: TGTGCCAGCAGTGAACTAGCGGGAGGTGAGGGTGAGCAGTTCTTC. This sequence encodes CASSELAGGEGEQFF.